The 23 T cell receptor beta chains below were found in one sample sequenced in a study of radiotherapy plus CTLA-4 blockade in lung cancer. TCRdb keeps only in-frame clones here, not all; method: immunoSEQ multiplex PCR. The sample carries approximately 25,000 clones, about 77% recorded once. Sequences were derived from peripheral blood, sampled from a patient treated with radiotherapy plus ipilimumab. These receptors came from a human donor with non-small cell lung cancer that progressed on radiotherapy plus ipilimumab.

The V call is TRBV6-6, the J call TRBJ2-2, with a possible D match to TRBD1 (5 bases). V shed 7 bases and J shed 4 bases, with 13 bases lying between them. CDR1 and CDR2 (germline): MNHNY, SVGAGI (reference sequence). This CDR3 has 14 amino acids. The CDR3 loop is CASTVLGVTGELFF. In DNA, the CDR3 is TGTGCCAGCACAGTTTTAGGGGTCACCGGGGAGCTGTTTTTT.

This clone appeared a few times. This chain connects TRBV18 to TRBJ2-3; no firm D call. The CDR3 extends over 15 amino acids. Trimming stripped 3 bases from V and 4 bases from J, with 14 bases between. Germline V gene sequence: CDR1 KGHSH, CDR2 LQKENI. The CDR3 nucleotides read TGTGCCAGCTCACCTGCCTCCCCTAGAGCAGATACGCAGTATTTT. Translated: CASSPASPRADTQYF.

This rearrangement joins TRBV27 to TRBJ2-1; D gene uncertain. Trimming took 5 bases from V and 4 from J, leaving 6 bases between them. Germline V CDR1 and CDR2: MNHEY, SMNVEV (reference sequence). The CDR3 loop spans 12 amino acids. The CDR3: CASSDAYNEQFF. CDR3 nucleotide sequence: TGTGCCAGCAGTGACGCTTACAATGAGCAGTTCTTC.

The chain couples TRBV11-2 to TRBJ2-5, with 7 nucleotides matching TRBD2. With V trimmed by 5 bases and J by 4 bases, 4 bases remained unmatched. Germline-derived CDR1 and CDR2 are SGHAT and FQNNGV. This CDR3 is built from 13 residues. This chain's CDR3 is CASSPGGTETQYF. CDR3 coding DNA: TGTGCCAGCAGCCCGGGGGGTACAGAGACCCAGTACTTC.

This clone was seen only a few times. This chain joins TRBV6-5 and TRBJ2-1, with 9 bases that match TRBD1. This CDR3 is built from 14 residues. Looked up from germline, CDR1 is MNHEY and CDR2 is SVGAGI. J gave up 6 bases and V 4 bases, and 4 bases lay outside the gene matches. Written as DNA, the CDR3 is TGTGCCAGCAGTTTGGGGACAGGGTCCAATGAGCAGTTCTTC. It translates to CASSLGTGSNEQFF.

This chain's CDR3 is CASSLGARNEQYF. The CDR3 coding sequence is TGTGCCAGCAGTTTGGGGGCGAGAAACGAGCAGTACTTC. This chain links TRBV6-1 with TRBJ2-7; the D gene is possibly TRBD1 (6 bases). Germline loops: CDR1 MNHNS, CDR2 SASEGT. The V end was cut by 5 bases, the J end by 5 bases, with 13 bases between. The CDR3 loop spans 13 amino acids.

This chain connects TRBV11-2 to TRBJ2-1; D is undetermined. The CDR3 sequence is 11 residues long. The V gene lost 1 base and the J gene lost 6 bases, with 1 base spanning the gap. Germline V gene data show CDR1 as SGHAT and CDR2 as FQNNGV. The CDR3 sequence: CASSLVNEQFF. DNA for the CDR3: TGTGCCAGCAGCTTAGTCAATGAGCAGTTCTTC.

There are a few counts of this clone. The chain uses TRBV28 and TRBJ2-7; tentatively, D is TRBD2 (6 bases). V lost 3 bases to trimming and J lost 2 bases, with 14 bases between them. The germline V gene has CDR1 MDHEN and CDR2 SYDVKM. The CDR3 spans 15 residues. The DNA of the CDR3 is TGTGCCAGCAGTTTGGCGCGGGACTTAACCTACGAGCAGTACTTC. Its protein product is CASSLARDLTYEQYF.

The chain employs TRBV7-9 and TRBJ1-5, with no clear D. The CDR3 loop spans 12 amino acids. Germline-derived CDR1 and CDR2 are SEHNR and FQNEAQ (reference sequence). The ends were cut back, 1 base at V and 7 bases at J, with 5 bases in the middle. The CDR3 nucleotides read TGTGCCAGCAGCTTAGATCGACAGCCCCAGCATTTT. Amino acids: CASSLDRQPQHF.

The chain joins TRBV11-2 to TRBJ2-1, with D unclear. With 5 bases removed from V and 7 bases from J, the gap between germline ends came to 12 bases. Germline V gene sequence: CDR1 SGHAT, CDR2 FQNNGV. This CDR3 region has 13 residues. CDR3 DNA sequence: TGTGCCAGCAGCCTAGTTGTCGGAAATGAGCAGTTCTTC. Its protein is CASSLVVGNEQFF.

This rearrangement joins TRBV6-6 to TRBJ2-7; 9 bases align to TRBD1. The germline V gene has CDR1 MNHNY and CDR2 SVGAGI (reference sequence). Trimming removed 2 bases from V and 6 bases from J; junction bases left unmatched: 5. CDR3 length: 14 residues. The CDR3: CASSYPGQGGEQYF. CDR3 coding DNA: TGTGCCAGCAGTTACCCGGGACAGGGCGGCGAGCAGTACTTC.

This clone came up a few times. The J gene is TRBJ2-1, the V gene TRBV11-2, with 7 bases identical to TRBD1. Germline V gene lookup returns CDR1 SGHAT and CDR2 FQNNGV. This CDR3 spans 16 amino acids. The V gene end was trimmed by 5 bases and the J gene end by 6 bases; junction bases not matched to a gene: 13. The DNA of the CDR3 is TGTGCCAGCAGCAACATAGGCCCGACAGGGTCCAATGAGCAGTTCTTC. This encodes CASSNIGPTGSNEQFF.

The chain recombines TRBV18 with TRBJ2-7, with 8 nucleotides matching TRBD2. J was trimmed by 2 bases and V by 6 bases; bases with no gene match: 9. Germline V lookup: CDR1 KGHSH, CDR2 LQKENI. There are 15 residues in the CDR3. The CDR3 is CASSPRGGRPYEQYF. In DNA, the CDR3 is TGTGCCAGCTCTCCTCGGGGGGGGAGGCCCTACGAGCAGTACTTC.

The CDR3 sequence: CASNPEGGPQETQYF. In nucleotides, the CDR3 is TGCGCCAGCAACCCTGAGGGGGGTCCACAAGAGACCCAGTACTTC. The rearrangement uses TRBV5-1 and TRBJ2-5; D tentatively fits TRBD1 or TRBD2 (6 bases each). The V end lost 6 bases, the J end lost 2 bases, and 17 bases lay between the germline ends. Germline CDR1 reads SGHRS; CDR2 reads YFSETQ. CDR3 length equals 15 residues.

This rearrangement joins TRBV6-1 to TRBJ1-3; D might be TRBD1 (5 bases). CDR1 and CDR2 (germline): MNHNS, SASEGT. Trimming shortened V by 4 bases and J by 0 bases, and 13 bases separated the two germline ends. The CDR3 sequence is 16 residues long. The CDR3 DNA reads TGTGCCAGCAGTGCCTGGGACCCCGGCTCTGGAAACACCATATATTTT. Translating it yields CASSAWDPGSGNTIYF.

V is TRBV7-6 and J is TRBJ2-7, with TRBD2 identical over 9 bases. V shed 0 bases, J shed 2 bases, and the junction held 14 bases outside the gene matches. Germline V lookup: CDR1 SGHVS, CDR2 FNYEAQ. The CDR3 contains 19 residues. This chain's CDR3 is CASSLAAPRGLAGTYEQYF. DNA for the CDR3: TGTGCCAGCAGCTTAGCCGCCCCGAGGGGTCTAGCGGGAACCTACGAGCAGTACTTC. The entire variable domain, with the rest obtained from reference TRBV7-6 and TRBJ2-7, is as follows: GAGVSQSPRYKVTKRGQDVALRCDPISGHVSLYWYRQALGQGPEFLTYFNYEAQQDKSGLPNDRFSAERPEGSISTLTIQRTEQRDSAMYRCASSLAAPRGLAGTYEQYFGPGTRLTVT.

V gene TRBV5-1 combines with J gene TRBJ1-4; D ambiguous. Between the trimmed V and J ends, which lost 0 bases and 5 bases, there was a span of 8 bases. Looked up from germline, CDR1 is SGHRS and CDR2 is YFSETQ. The CDR3 runs 14 residues. The DNA for the CDR3 is TGCGCCAGCAGCTTGGGGCCTGGAAATGAAAAACTGTTTTTT. Protein: CASSLGPGNEKLFF.

This rearrangement joins TRBV6-6 to TRBJ1-2; D is undetermined. Germline CDR1 and CDR2: MNHNY and SVGAGI (reference sequence). With 6 bases removed from V and 3 bases from J, the gap between germline ends came to 11 bases. There are 13 residues in the CDR3. CDR3 protein: CASSFTQYYGYTF. CDR3 nucleotides: TGTGCCAGCAGCTTCACGCAATACTATGGCTACACCTTC.

The rearrangement links TRBV9 to TRBJ2-2; the D gene is possibly TRBD1 (5 bases). Germline-derived CDR1 and CDR2 are SGDLS and YYNGEE. Trimming shortened V by 0 bases and J by 0 bases, and 9 bases separated the two germline ends. The CDR3 consists of 16 residues. CDR3 nucleotide sequence: TGTGCCAGCAGCGTAGCTGGGGCAGCGAACACCGGGGAGCTGTTTTTT. Translating gives CASSVAGAANTGELFF.

This clone is a singleton in its sample. The chain couples TRBV6-6 to TRBJ1-2; possible D gene TRBD1, 6 bases. This CDR3 comprises 15 residues. CDR1 and CDR2 from the germline V gene are MNHNY and SVGAGI (reference sequence). Between the trimmed V and J ends, which lost 10 bases and 4 bases, there was a span of 22 bases. CDR3: CATMARTVPIYGYTF. CDR3 coding DNA: TGTGCCACCATGGCCCGGACAGTCCCCATCTATGGCTACACCTTC.

This rearrangement joins TRBV27 to TRBJ1-3, with D hard to call. Germline V gives CDR1 MNHEY, CDR2 SMNVEV (reference sequence). The CDR3 length is 13 residues. V dropped 5 bases and J dropped 7 bases, with 12 bases sitting between them. DNA of the CDR3: TGTGCCAGCAGTCTTTCCTTGGGGAACACCATATATTTT. This codes for CASSLSLGNTIYF.

This chain uses TRBV18 with TRBJ2-6; 10 bases are shared with TRBD1. The CDR3 sequence is 17 residues long. Germline CDR1 and CDR2: KGHSH and LQKENI. J gave up 4 bases and V 3 bases, and 6 bases lay outside the gene matches. The CDR3 DNA reads as TGTGCCAGCTCACCCCGACAGGGGGCGTCGGGGGCCAACGTCCTGACTTTC. Translated: CASSPRQGASGANVLTF.

In nucleotides, the CDR3 is TGCGCCAGCAGCGGCGGGGTGGGTGGTGAAAAACTGTTTTTT. Protein: CASSGGVGGEKLFF. The chain combines TRBV5-1 with TRBJ1-4, with unresolved D. CDR1 and CDR2 (germline): SGHRS, YFSETQ. This CDR3 contains 14 residues. With 4 bases removed from V and 7 bases from J, the gap between germline ends came to 14 bases.